One sample yielded the 29 T cell receptor beta chains listed below, sequenced in a study of shared clonotypes between healthy human individuals. Profiled with immunoSEQ multiplex PCR; TCRdb holds only in-frame clones, not every one. The data contain approximately 2.4 million clones, 90% to 96% of them seen just once; the ten biggest clones take up roughly 0.13%. The specimen was naive CD4+ T cells sorted from blood. Subset: CD45RA+ positively selected. These receptors came from a man aged 18-30 years in good health.

This sequence joins TRBV4-1 and TRBJ2-2; 9 bases are a match to TRBD2. After removal of 1 base from V and 4 bases from J, the junction contained 16 bases not matched to a gene. Per the germline V gene, CDR1 is MGHRA and CDR2 is YSYEKL. The CDR3 is made up of 20 amino acids. The CDR3 is CASSQAPGLAKVWGTGELFF. The CDR3 DNA reads TGCGCCAGCAGCCAAGCCCCAGGACTAGCGAAAGTCTGGGGCACCGGGGAGCTGTTTTTT.

CDR3 sequence: CASSRSDGLNYGYTF. CDR3 bases: TGTGCCAGCAGCCGTTCCGACGGATTGAACTATGGCTACACCTTC. The rearrangement uses TRBV5-8 and TRBJ1-2; D not certain. The germline gives CDR1 SGHTS, CDR2 YDEGEE. There are 15 residues in the CDR3. V lost 4 bases and J 2 bases, leaving 15 bases between the germline ends.

The V and J genes are TRBV10-3 and TRBJ2-2, with unresolved D. CDR3 length: 14 residues. Looked up from germline, CDR1 is ENHRY and CDR2 is SYGVKD. Trimming shortened V by 0 bases and J by 4 bases, and 6 bases separated the two germline ends. The CDR3 protein is CAISESGITGELFF. CDR3 DNA: TGTGCCATCAGTGAGTCGGGGATCACCGGGGAGCTGTTTTTT.

This chain uses TRBV7-8 with TRBJ2-7; 13 bases agree with TRBD2. The junction had 9 bases not matched to a gene; V was cut back by 5 bases and J by 2 bases. The CDR3 length is 17 residues. The germline V gene has CDR1 SGHVS and CDR2 FQNEAQ. This chain's CDR3 is CASSEGTSGVITYEQYF. CDR3 bases: TGTGCCAGCAGCGAAGGGACTAGCGGGGTAATAACCTACGAGCAGTACTTC.

The chain is built from TRBV5-3 and TRBJ1-5; D remains ambiguous. TRBV5-3 is sorted into the ORF group, with uncertain function. CDR3 length equals 18 residues. Deletions cut 4 bases from V and 4 bases from J, with 24 bases between. The CDR3 loop reads CARSPPVERAGVNQPQHF. As DNA, the CDR3 is TGTGCCAGAAGCCCTCCGGTCGAAAGGGCAGGAGTAAATCAGCCCCAGCATTTT.

Only a few counts were recorded for this clone. The chain is built from TRBV4-3 and TRBJ2-5, with 7 bases matching TRBD2. From germline, CDR1 is LGHNA and CDR2 YSLEER. CDR3 length: 15 residues. V was clipped by 0 bases and J by 7 bases; unmatched bases: 8. The CDR3, as DNA: TGCGCCAGCAGCCAAGATCTCATGGCTAGCGGGACCCAGTACTTC. Protein: CASSQDLMASGTQYF.

The V call is TRBV11-2, the J call TRBJ2-3, with 8 bases fitting TRBD1. The CDR3 covers 15 residues. Trimming at V came to 3 bases and at J to 3 bases, leaving 5 bases not matched to a gene. Germline V CDR1 and CDR2: SGHAT, FQNNGV. CDR3 nucleotides: TGTGCCAGCAGCTTTTGGACAGGGCTGACAGATACGCAGTATTTT. It encodes CASSFWTGLTDTQYF.

A single count supports this clone. V usage is TRBV29-1 and J usage is TRBJ2-2, with 7 bases fitting TRBD1. Germline V gene data show CDR1 as SQVTM and CDR2 as ANQGSEA. CDR3 length equals 13 residues. The V and J ends lost 6 bases and 2 bases, in that order; junction bases with no gene match: 3. The CDR3 bases are TGCAGCGTAGACAGGGTCAACACCGGGGAGCTGTTTTTT. Its protein product is CSVDRVNTGELFF.

The V gene is TRBV7-2, the J gene TRBJ2-2; 7 bases agree with TRBD2. V lost 6 bases and J lost 2; bases outside the gene matches: 6. The CDR3 spans 15 residues. CDR1 is SGHTA, CDR2 FQGNSA, per germline. DNA for the CDR3: TGTGCCAGCAGACCCGGGACTAACAACACCGGGGAGCTGTTTTTT. Encoded protein: CASRPGTNNTGELFF. Looking up the rest from reference TRBV7-2 and TRBJ2-2 gives the full variable domain: GAGVSQSPSNKVTEKGKDVELRCDPISGHTALYWYRQSLGQGLEFLIYFQGNSAPDKSGLPSDRFSAERTGGSVSTLTIQRTQQEDSAVYLCASRPGTNNTGELFFGEGSRLTVL.

Remarks on this clone: The sample has other DNA sequences that encode this CDR3 too. J is TRBJ1-2 and V is TRBV2; D not resolved. The length of the CDR3 is 14 residues. The germline V gene has CDR1 SNHLY and CDR2 FYNNEI. Trimming removed 2 bases at V and 0 bases at J, with 7 bases between. CDR3 residues: CASSEQATNYGYTF. The CDR3 DNA reads TGTGCCAGCAGTGAACAGGCCACTAACTATGGCTACACCTTC. Together with reference TRBV2 and TRBJ1-2, the CDR3 gives the full variable domain: EPEVTQTPSHQVTQMGQEVILRCVPISNHLYFYWYRQILGQKVEFLVSFYNNEISEKSEIFDDQFSVERPDGSNFTLKIRSTKLEDSAMYFCASSEQATNYGYTFGSGTRLTVV.

The rearrangement links TRBV9 to TRBJ2-6, with D unclear. Germline-derived CDR1 and CDR2 are SGDLS and YYNGEE. Trimming removed 3 bases from V and 4 bases from J, with 5 bases in between. The CDR3 spans 13 residues. The CDR3 loop is CASSASGANVLTF. CDR3 nucleotide sequence: TGTGCCAGCAGCGCCTCCGGGGCCAACGTCCTGACTTTC.

J is TRBJ1-2 and V is TRBV29-1, with 9 bases that match TRBD1. Germline V CDR1 and CDR2: SQVTM, ANQGSEA. V lost 5 bases and J lost 8; bases outside the gene matches: 6. This CDR3 contains 12 residues. CDR3 nucleotide sequence: TGCAGCGTTCGAGGGACAGGGAAGGGCTACACCTTC. Translated, it gives CSVRGTGKGYTF.

This clone was counted a single time. V gene TRBV27 combines with J gene TRBJ2-7; D unresolved. Germline V gene sequence: CDR1 MNHEY, CDR2 SMNVEV (reference sequence). There are 14 residues in the CDR3. V was trimmed by 4 bases and J by 3 bases, leaving 13 bases between them. As DNA, the CDR3 is TGTGCCAGCAGTTCGCAGATAGATTTCTACGAGCAGTACTTC. This sequence encodes CASSSQIDFYEQYF.

This chain joins TRBV5-1 and TRBJ2-1, with D tentatively TRBD2 (5 bases). CDR1 and CDR2 from the germline V gene are SGHRS and YFSETQ. V was pared by 0 bases and J by 0 bases, with 10 bases between. This CDR3 has 16 residues. The CDR3 nucleotides read TGCGCCAGCAGCTTGGCTCTAGCCTCCTCCTACAATGAGCAGTTCTTC. Protein product: CASSLALASSYNEQFF.

In the case of this clone: Other DNA sequences in the sample encode the same CDR3. The chain is built from TRBV18 and TRBJ1-1; D possibly corresponds to TRBD1 (5 bases). The V end lost 3 bases, the J end lost 3 bases, and 8 bases lay between the germline ends. CDR1 KGHSH and CDR2 LQKENI come from the germline V gene. CDR3 length equals 13 residues. Here the CDR3 reads CASSPSRDTEAFF. The CDR3 coding sequence is TGTGCCAGCTCACCCTCCAGGGACACTGAAGCTTTCTTT.

On this clone itself: The sample carries other DNA sequences with the same CDR3. CDR3 protein: CASSQGRGANTGELFF. DNA for the CDR3: TGCGCCAGCAGCCAAGGGCGCGGAGCGAACACCGGGGAGCTGTTTTTT. The V call is TRBV4-1, the J call TRBJ2-2; D is ambiguous. Germline V gene data show CDR1 as MGHRA and CDR2 as YSYEKL. V lost 1 base and J lost 0, with 9 bases in between. This CDR3 region has 16 residues.

The chain combines TRBV9 with TRBJ2-2; TRBD1 or TRBD2 may be the D gene (5 bases each). Trimming removed 2 bases from V and 3 bases from J, with 11 bases in between. There are 15 residues in the CDR3. Germline V lookup: CDR1 SGDLS, CDR2 YYNGEE. This CDR3 reads CASSVGAADTGELFF. The CDR3 DNA sequence: TGTGCCAGCAGCGTTGGGGCAGCGGACACCGGGGAGCTGTTTTTT.

The chain links TRBV2 to TRBJ2-2, with TRBD1 identical over 8 bases. Germline V lookup: CDR1 SNHLY, CDR2 FYNNEI. Losses at the gene ends were 6 bases for V and 6 bases for J; bases not matched to a gene: 3. This CDR3 has 13 residues. As DNA, the CDR3 is TGTGCCAGCAGGACAGGGGTGGCCGGGGAGCTGTTTTTT. Its translation is CASRTGVAGELFF.

The rearrangement uses TRBV27 and TRBJ1-5; no clear D. Germline loops: CDR1 MNHEY, CDR2 SMNVEV (reference sequence). V lost 6 bases and J lost 7, with 10 bases in between. This CDR3 is 12 amino acids long. The CDR3 region is CASSLAVQPQHF. CDR3 in DNA: TGTGCCAGCAGCCTCGCGGTGCAGCCCCAGCATTTT.

The chain uses TRBV7-9 and TRBJ2-7; 13 bases are shared with TRBD2. This CDR3 region has 15 residues. The V gene's germline CDR1 is SEHNR and CDR2 FQNEAQ (reference sequence). V trimming: 3 bases; J trimming: 2 bases; junction bases outside the gene matches: 1. CDR3 loop: CASSFGTSGTYEQYF. CDR3 DNA: TGTGCCAGCAGCTTCGGGACTAGCGGGACCTACGAGCAGTACTTC.

The V gene is TRBV10-1, the J gene TRBJ1-2; 7 bases are a match to TRBD1. Germline assignment: CDR1 WNHNN and CDR2 SYGVQD (reference sequence). The CDR3 runs 14 residues. V trimming: 7 bases; J trimming: 13 bases; junction bases outside the gene matches: 18. CDR3 DNA sequence: TGCGCCAGCACCACGTCGGGGACAGAATATCGAGCCACCTTC. This sequence encodes CASTTSGTEYRATF.

The V call is TRBV6-6, the J call TRBJ2-2; 7 positions agree with TRBD1. Germline CDR1 MNHNY, CDR2 SVGAGI (reference sequence). This CDR3 spans 15 amino acids. Losses at the gene ends were 8 bases for V and 0 bases for J; bases not matched to a gene: 6. CDR3 sequence (DNA): TGTGCCAGCTCCGACAGGGCCGCGAACACCGGGGAGCTGTTTTTT. The encoded protein is CASSDRAANTGELFF.

CDR3 sequence: CASSLGDRINEKLFF. The CDR3 DNA reads as TGTGCCAGCAGCTTGGGCGACAGAATTAATGAAAAACTGTTTTTT. The chain recombines TRBV5-6 with TRBJ1-4; possible D gene TRBD1, 5 bases. Trimming cost V 0 bases and J 4 bases, with 10 bases left between them. Per the germline V gene, CDR1 is SGHDT and CDR2 is YYEEEE. There are 15 residues in the CDR3.

The rearrangement uses TRBV13 and TRBJ1-2; TRBD1 matches 8 bases. V was clipped by 1 base and J by 4 bases; unmatched bases: 11. CDR1 PRHDT and CDR2 FYEKMQ come from the germline V gene (reference sequence). The CDR3 loop spans 17 amino acids. As DNA, the CDR3 is TGTGCCAGCAGCTTAGCGGGGGCCAGGGGGCCTGTCTATGGCTACACCTTC. This sequence encodes CASSLAGARGPVYGYTF.

The chain has TRBV6-1 and TRBJ1-5; 12 nucleotides align to TRBD1. The CDR3 consists of 19 residues. Germline V gene lookup returns CDR1 MNHNS and CDR2 SASEGT. J gave up 0 bases and V 3 bases, and 9 bases lay outside the gene matches. The CDR3, as DNA: TGTGCCAGCAGTGACGGGACAGGGGGCTCTATCTATAGCAATCAGCCCCAGCATTTT. It translates to CASSDGTGGSIYSNQPQHF.

This chain links TRBV10-2 with TRBJ1-1, with D perhaps matching TRBD1 (5 bases). This CDR3 has 13 amino acids. The germline CDR1 and CDR2 sequences are WSHSY and SAAADI. The V end was cut by 3 bases, the J end by 1 base, with 6 bases between. The CDR3 nucleotides read TGCGCCAGCAGTGACCAGGGGAACACTGAAGCTTTCTTT. Translating gives CASSDQGNTEAFF.

A note on this clone: The sample contains more than one DNA sequence encoding this CDR3. This chain links TRBV7-9 with TRBJ2-7; 8 bases line up with TRBD1. Losses at the gene ends were 5 bases for V and 4 bases for J; bases not matched to a gene: 7. The CDR3 spans 14 residues. The germline gives CDR1 SEHNR, CDR2 FQNEAQ (reference sequence). The CDR3 bases are TGTGCCAGCAGCCCCGGACAGGGTTTTTACGAGCAGTACTTC. Residues: CASSPGQGFYEQYF.

This clone was seen just once. The chain has TRBV9 and TRBJ2-1, with D possibly matching TRBD2 (6 bases). In germline, CDR1 is SGDLS, CDR2 YYNGEE. This CDR3 spans 16 amino acids. Between the trimmed V and J ends, which lost 4 bases and 0 bases, there was a span of 14 bases. CDR3 residues: CASSTWGESSYNEQFF. The CDR3 DNA reads as TGTGCCAGCAGCACGTGGGGGGAGAGCTCCTACAATGAGCAGTTCTTC.

The chain has TRBV5-1 and TRBJ2-3; weak D call: TRBD2 (6 bases). The V and J ends lost 4 bases and 1 base respectively, with 13 bases between them. Germline values: CDR1 SGHRS, CDR2 YFSETQ. The CDR3 is made up of 15 amino acids. CDR3 amino acids: CASSLSGDGTDTQYF. The CDR3 DNA sequence: TGCGCCAGCAGCCTTAGCGGAGACGGCACAGATACGCAGTATTTT.